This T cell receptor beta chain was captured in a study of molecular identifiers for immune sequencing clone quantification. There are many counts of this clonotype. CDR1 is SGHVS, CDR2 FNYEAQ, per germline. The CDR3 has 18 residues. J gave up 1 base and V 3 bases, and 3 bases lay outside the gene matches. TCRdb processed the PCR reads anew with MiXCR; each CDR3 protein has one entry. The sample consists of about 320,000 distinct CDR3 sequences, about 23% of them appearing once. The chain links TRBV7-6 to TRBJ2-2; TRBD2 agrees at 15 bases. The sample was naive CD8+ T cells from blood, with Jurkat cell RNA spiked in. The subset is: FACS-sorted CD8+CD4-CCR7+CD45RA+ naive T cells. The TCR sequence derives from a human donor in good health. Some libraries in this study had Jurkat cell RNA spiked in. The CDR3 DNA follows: TGTGCCAGCAGCTTGGGACTAGCGGGAGGAAAGAACACCGGGGAGCTGTTTTTT. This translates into CASSLGLAGGKNTGELFF.